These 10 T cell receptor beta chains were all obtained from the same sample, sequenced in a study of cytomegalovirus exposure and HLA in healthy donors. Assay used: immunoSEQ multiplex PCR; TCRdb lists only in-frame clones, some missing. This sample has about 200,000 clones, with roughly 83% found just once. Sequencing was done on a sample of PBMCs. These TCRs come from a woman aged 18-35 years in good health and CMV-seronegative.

CDR3 in DNA: TGTGCCAGCAGTTTATCAGGGGGGCTTGGCTACGAGCAGTACTTC. Residues: CASSLSGGLGYEQYF. The genes are TRBV27 and TRBJ2-7, with D perhaps TRBD1 or TRBD2 (6 bases each). CDR1 is MNHEY and CDR2 is SMNVEV in the germline V gene (reference sequence). This CDR3 spans 15 amino acids. Trimming removed 0 bases from V and 3 bases from J, with 12 bases in between.

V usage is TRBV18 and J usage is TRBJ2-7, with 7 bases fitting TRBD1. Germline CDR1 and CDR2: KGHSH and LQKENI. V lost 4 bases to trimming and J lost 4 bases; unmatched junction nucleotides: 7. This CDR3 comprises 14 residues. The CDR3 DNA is TGTGCCAGCTCACTTTCGGACAGGAGATACGAGCAGTACTTC. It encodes CASSLSDRRYEQYF.

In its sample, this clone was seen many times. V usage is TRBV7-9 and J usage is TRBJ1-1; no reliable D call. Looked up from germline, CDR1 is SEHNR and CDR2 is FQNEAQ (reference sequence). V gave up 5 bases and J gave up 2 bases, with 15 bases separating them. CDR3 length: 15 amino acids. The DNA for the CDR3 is TGTGCCAGCAGCCAGGCAAGCATAGGAAACACTGAAGCTTTCTTT. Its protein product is CASSQASIGNTEAFF.

The CDR3 region is CASSMRGEPTDTQYF. DNA for the CDR3: TGTGCCAGTAGTATGAGGGGCGAGCCCACAGATACGCAGTATTTT. This sequence joins TRBV19 and TRBJ2-3, with D tentatively TRBD1 or TRBD2 (5 bases each). The germline gives CDR1 LNHDA, CDR2 SQIVND (reference sequence). V lost 3 bases and J lost 2, with 12 bases in between. The CDR3 is 15 residues long.

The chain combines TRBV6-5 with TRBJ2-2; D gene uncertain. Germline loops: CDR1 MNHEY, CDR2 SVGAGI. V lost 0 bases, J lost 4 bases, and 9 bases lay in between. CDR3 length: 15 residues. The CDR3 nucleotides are TGTGCCAGCAGTTACTCGCAGGATCGCACCGGGGAGCTGTTTTTT. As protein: CASSYSQDRTGELFF.

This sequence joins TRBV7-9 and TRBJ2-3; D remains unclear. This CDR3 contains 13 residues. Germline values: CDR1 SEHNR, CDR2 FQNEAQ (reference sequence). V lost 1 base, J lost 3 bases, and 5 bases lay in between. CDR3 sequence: CASSLGQTDTQYF. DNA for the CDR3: TGTGCCAGCAGCTTAGGCCAGACAGATACGCAGTATTTT.

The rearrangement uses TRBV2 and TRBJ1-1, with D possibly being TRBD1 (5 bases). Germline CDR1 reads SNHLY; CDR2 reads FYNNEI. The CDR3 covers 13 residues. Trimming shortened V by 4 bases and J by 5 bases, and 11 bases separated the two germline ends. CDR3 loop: CASSGDGGTEAFF. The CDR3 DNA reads TGTGCCAGCAGTGGGGACGGGGGTACTGAAGCTTTCTTT.

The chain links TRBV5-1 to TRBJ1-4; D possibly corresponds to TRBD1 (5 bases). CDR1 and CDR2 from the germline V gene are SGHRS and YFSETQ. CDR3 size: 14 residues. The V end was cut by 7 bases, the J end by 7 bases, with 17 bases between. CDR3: CASSSTGRAEKLFF. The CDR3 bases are TGCGCCAGCTCCTCCACGGGGCGTGCTGAAAAACTGTTTTTT. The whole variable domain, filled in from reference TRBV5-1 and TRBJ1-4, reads KAGVTQTPRYLIKTRGQQVTLSCSPISGHRSVSWYQQTPGQGLQFLFEYFSETQRNKGNFPGRFSGRQFSNSRSEMNVSTLELGDSALYLCASSSTGRAEKLFFGSGTQLSVL.

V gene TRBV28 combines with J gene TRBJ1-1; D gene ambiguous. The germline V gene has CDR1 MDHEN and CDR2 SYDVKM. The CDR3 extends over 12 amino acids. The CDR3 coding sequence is TGTGCAGTCACTTCGGGGAGGGCTGAAGCTTTCTTT. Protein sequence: CAVTSGRAEAFF.

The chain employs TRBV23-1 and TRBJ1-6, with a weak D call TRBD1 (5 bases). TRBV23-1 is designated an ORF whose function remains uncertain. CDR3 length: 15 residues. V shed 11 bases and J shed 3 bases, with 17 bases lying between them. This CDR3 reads CADRRGRFYNSPLHF. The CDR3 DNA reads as TGCGCCGACAGAAGAGGGAGGTTCTATAATTCACCCCTCCACTTT.